This TCR beta chain was recorded in a study of PD-1 blockade in classical Hodgkin lymphoma. General study results and limits: As was reported, newly diagnosed patients showed lower baseline TCR diversity than healthy donors did. Exclusion was the outcome for patients who began nivolumab under 1 year after ASCT.

Every single patient, without exception, relapsed after autologous stem cell transplantation, and brentuximab vedotin exposure varied. Only in-frame clones appear in the TCRdb table, and some are missing; sequencing was by immunoSEQ multiplex PCR. The sample consists of approximately 98,000 clones, 89% of them appearing once. Notes on this clone: Its antigen is undetermined.

V was shortened by 5 bases and J by 1 base, with 23 bases between the two germline ends. CDR3 length equals 18 residues. CDR1 SGHAT and CDR2 FQNNGV come from the germline V gene. The sequences come from peripheral blood mononuclear cells (PBMCs), collected before the second cycle of nivolumab. The J gene is TRBJ2-5, the V gene TRBV11-2; D could derive from TRBD1 or TRBD2 (7 bases each). This receptor was identified in a human donor with classical Hodgkin lymphoma. In DNA, the CDR3 is TGTGCCAGCAGCCACTACAGGGGAGGGGTGGACCTCCAAGAGACCCAGTACTTC. Translated, it gives CASSHYRGGVDLQETQYF.